The entry below gives a single TCR beta chain sequence along with its context. This clone showed up just a few times. No antigen is known for it. No base quality values were provided; no much bigger clone lies one nucleotide off. Collaborating institutions collected whole blood in K2EDTA tubes following their own protocols. For TCRbeta analysis, collaborators shipped samples in one of three forms: frozen whole blood, isolated PBMCs, or DNA extracted from either of those sample types. Reading the germline V gene gives CDR1 MNHEY and CDR2 SVGAGI. The CDR3, cysteine through phenylalanine, is 15 amino acids long. CDR3 DNA is the only sequence kept; it has 45 bases, read in frame from the first base. At the junction V is shortened by 6 bases and J by 0 bases; bases outside the gene matches: 8. The immunoSEQ Assay, a bias-controlled multiplex PCR, was used to amplify TCRbeta CDR3 regions from genomic DNA. Concerning the study's data processing: The number of nucleated cells in each sample was estimated from the amplification of reference gene primers within the assay. Sequence reads were collapsed and filtered to measure the absolute abundance of every unique TCRbeta CDR3 rearrangement. For each sample, productive Simpson clonality was calculated as the square root of Simpson's diversity index across productive rearrangements. Entries here come from immuneACCESS through TCRdb and include only in-frame sequences with V and J called. Some clones fail to appear in such tables; in the studies checked, an unresolved V gene covers under half of the shortfall, and the cause of the remainder is unknown. The V and J calls and clone size were taken over from that table, and D and trimming were inferred from the DNA. This sample has around 130,000 clones in its table, and roughly three quarters of those were observed once. The ten largest account for roughly 7.9% of the sample.

The entry originates in a study of blood T cell repertoires in COVID-19 (dated by TCRdb to the early 2020s). As for the study more broadly: Samples from collaborators originated in the United States, Italy and Spain and spanned both the acute and convalescent phases of COVID-19. The material from the prospective study consisted of cDNA or gDNA derived from T cells, B-cell-depleted T cells, or PBMCs. Subjects who had been exposed to COVID-19, were actively infected with it, or had recovered from it provided the deeply sampled blood TCRbeta repertoires that made up the dataset. The repertoires were released in a freely available public database intended as a resource for research on the immune response to SARS-CoV-2. The samples were drawn from two sources: the first 160 participants of the ongoing ImmuneRACE study, and some 1,300 subjects contributed by 6 global collaborators. Nearly every sample came with metadata listing a de-identified subject ID, COVID-19 status, age in years and sex. Where available, HLA class I and class II types were obtained from metadata supplied by the sample provider rather than from assay-based typing.

What the study reported, not specific to this receptor: The quantity of clinical and demographic metadata differed by source and by participant and was supplied without curation.

The sequence is built from TRBV6-5 and TRBJ2-7, and 7 junction bases match TRBD2. The receptor was isolated from a human donor in a cohort sampled during active COVID-19. Sample: peripheral blood. DNA sequence: TGTGCCAGCAGCTCATGGGGGACTAACTCCTACGAGCAGTACTTC. Its product reads: CASSSWGTNSYEQYF.